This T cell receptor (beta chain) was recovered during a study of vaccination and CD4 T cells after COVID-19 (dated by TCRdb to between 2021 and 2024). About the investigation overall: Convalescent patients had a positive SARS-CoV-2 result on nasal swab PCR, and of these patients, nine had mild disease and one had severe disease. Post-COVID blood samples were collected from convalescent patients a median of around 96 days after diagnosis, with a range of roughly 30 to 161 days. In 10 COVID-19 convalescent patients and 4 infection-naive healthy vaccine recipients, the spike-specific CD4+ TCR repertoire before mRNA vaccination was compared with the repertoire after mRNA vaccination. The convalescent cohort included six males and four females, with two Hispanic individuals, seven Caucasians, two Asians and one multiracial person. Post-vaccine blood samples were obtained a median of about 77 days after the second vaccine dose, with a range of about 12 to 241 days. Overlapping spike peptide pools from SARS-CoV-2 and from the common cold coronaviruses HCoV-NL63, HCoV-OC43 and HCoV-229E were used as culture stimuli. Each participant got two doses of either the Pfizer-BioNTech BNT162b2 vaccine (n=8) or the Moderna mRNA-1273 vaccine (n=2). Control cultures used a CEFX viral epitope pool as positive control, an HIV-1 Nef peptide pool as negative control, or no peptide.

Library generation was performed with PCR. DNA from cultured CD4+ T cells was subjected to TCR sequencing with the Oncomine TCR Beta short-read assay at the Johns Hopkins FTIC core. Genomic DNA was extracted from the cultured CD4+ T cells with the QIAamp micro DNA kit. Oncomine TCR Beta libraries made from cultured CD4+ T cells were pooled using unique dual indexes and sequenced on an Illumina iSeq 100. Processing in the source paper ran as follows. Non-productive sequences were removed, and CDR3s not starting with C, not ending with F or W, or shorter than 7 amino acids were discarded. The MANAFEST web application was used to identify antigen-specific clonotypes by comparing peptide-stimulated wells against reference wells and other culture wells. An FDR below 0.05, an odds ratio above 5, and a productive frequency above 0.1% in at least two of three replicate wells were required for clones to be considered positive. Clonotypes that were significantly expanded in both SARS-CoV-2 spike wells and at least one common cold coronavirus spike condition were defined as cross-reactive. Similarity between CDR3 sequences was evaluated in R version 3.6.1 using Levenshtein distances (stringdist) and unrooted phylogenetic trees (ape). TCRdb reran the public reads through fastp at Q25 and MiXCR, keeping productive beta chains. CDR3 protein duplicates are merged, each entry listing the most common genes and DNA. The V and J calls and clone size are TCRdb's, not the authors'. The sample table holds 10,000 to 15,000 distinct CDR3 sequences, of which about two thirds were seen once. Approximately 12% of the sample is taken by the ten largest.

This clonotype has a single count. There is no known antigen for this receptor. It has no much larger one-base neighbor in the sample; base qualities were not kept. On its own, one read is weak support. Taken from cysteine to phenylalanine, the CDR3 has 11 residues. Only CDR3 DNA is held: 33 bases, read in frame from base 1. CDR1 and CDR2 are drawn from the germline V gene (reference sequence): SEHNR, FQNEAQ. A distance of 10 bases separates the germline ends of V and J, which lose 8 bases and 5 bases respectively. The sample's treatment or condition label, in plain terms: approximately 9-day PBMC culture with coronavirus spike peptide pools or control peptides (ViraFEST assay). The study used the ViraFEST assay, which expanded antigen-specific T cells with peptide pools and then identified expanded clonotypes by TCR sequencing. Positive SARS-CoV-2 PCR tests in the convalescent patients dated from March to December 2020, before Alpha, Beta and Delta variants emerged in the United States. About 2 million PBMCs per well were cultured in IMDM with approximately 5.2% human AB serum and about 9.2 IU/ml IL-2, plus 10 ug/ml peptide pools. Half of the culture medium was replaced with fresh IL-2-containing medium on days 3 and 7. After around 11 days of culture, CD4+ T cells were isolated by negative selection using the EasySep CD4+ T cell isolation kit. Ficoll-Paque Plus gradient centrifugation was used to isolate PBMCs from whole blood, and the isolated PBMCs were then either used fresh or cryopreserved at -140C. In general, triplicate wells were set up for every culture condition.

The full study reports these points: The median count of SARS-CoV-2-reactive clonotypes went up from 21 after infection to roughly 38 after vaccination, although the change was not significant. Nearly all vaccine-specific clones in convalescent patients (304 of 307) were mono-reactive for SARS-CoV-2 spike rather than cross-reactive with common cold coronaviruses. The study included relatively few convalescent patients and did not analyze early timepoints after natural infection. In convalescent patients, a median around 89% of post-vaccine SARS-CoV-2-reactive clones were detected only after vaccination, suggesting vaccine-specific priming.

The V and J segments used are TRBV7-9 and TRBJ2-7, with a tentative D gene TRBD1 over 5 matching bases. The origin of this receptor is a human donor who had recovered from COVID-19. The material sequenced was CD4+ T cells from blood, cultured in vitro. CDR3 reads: CASGKGNEQYF. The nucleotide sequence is TGTGCCAGCGGTAAGGGGAACGAGCAGTACTTC.